The rows below give T cell receptor beta chains drawn from one sample of a study of response to subunit inactivated influenza vaccine. MiXCR, run by TCRdb on the RT-PCR reads, gives a single entry per CDR3 protein. This sample carries a few hundred thousand distinct CDR3 sequences, around 7.7% of them seen once, and the ten largest clones take around 13%. The specimen was PBMCs from blood, collected less than 30 months after vaccination. The receptors here all came from a man between 50 and 75 years old who received an inactivated influenza vaccine. Both conserved end residues are part of each CDR3. The order of the fields is V gene, clone size, D gene, J gene, CDR3 DNA, CDR3 protein. D genes are given only for firm matches. The size field is filled for only some rows; it gives once, few, many or a size class.

v_call: TRBV6-6; clone_size: few; d_call: NA; j_call: TRBJ2-2; cdr3_nt: TGTGCCAGCAGTTCCCTATCTGTCGGGGAGCTGTTTTTT; cdr3_aa: CASSSLSVGELFF
v_call: TRBV12-3/TRBV12-4; clone_size: few; d_call: NA; j_call: TRBJ2-3; cdr3_nt: TGTGCCAGCAGTTTGTCCCTGGAAAGGCATACGCAGTATTTT; cdr3_aa: CASSLSLERHTQYF
v_call: TRBV6-5; clone_size: many; d_call: TRBD2; j_call: TRBJ2-5; cdr3_nt: TGTGCCAGCAGTTACGGGACTAGCGGGATGGAGACCCAGTACTTC; cdr3_aa: CASSYGTSGMETQYF
v_call: TRBV19; clone_size: NA; d_call: TRBD1; j_call: TRBJ2-2; cdr3_nt: TGTGCCAGTACGTGGACAGGGGAATTGACCGGGGAGCTGTTTTTT; cdr3_aa: CASTWTGELTGELFF
v_call: TRBV20-1; clone_size: NA; d_call: TRBD1; j_call: TRBJ1-3; cdr3_nt: TGCAGTGCTAGAGATAACAGGGGCACCTTCTCTGGAAACACCATATATTTT; cdr3_aa: CSARDNRGTFSGNTIYF
v_call: TRBV5-1; clone_size: few; d_call: TRBD1; j_call: TRBJ1-2; cdr3_nt: TGCGCCAGCAGCCAGGGACAGGCGATCTCCTACGGCTACACCTTC; cdr3_aa: CASSQGQAISYGYTF
v_call: TRBV18; clone_size: NA; d_call: NA; j_call: TRBJ2-1; cdr3_nt: TGTGCCAGCTCACCCCGCTCGGGGGTGAACGAGCAGTTCTTC; cdr3_aa: CASSPRSGVNEQFF
v_call: TRBV20-1; clone_size: NA; d_call: NA; j_call: TRBJ2-7; cdr3_nt: TGCAGTGCTGCGCAGGGGGGACTTCCCTACGAGCAGTACTTC; cdr3_aa: CSAAQGGLPYEQYF
v_call: TRBV25-1; clone_size: few; d_call: TRBD1; j_call: TRBJ2-1; cdr3_nt: TGTGCCAGCAGTGTTTTCGGGACAGGGTCCTACAATGAGCAGTTCTTC; cdr3_aa: CASSVFGTGSYNEQFF
v_call: TRBV9; clone_size: few; d_call: NA; j_call: TRBJ2-1; cdr3_nt: TGTGCCAGCAGCGTAGAAGGGGGAGGATCCTACAATGAGCAGTTCTTC; cdr3_aa: CASSVEGGGSYNEQFF
v_call: TRBV5-1; clone_size: NA; d_call: NA; j_call: TRBJ1-1; cdr3_nt: TGCGCCAGCAGCTTGGATGGACGGGCGTCCATGAACACTGAAGCTTTCTTT; cdr3_aa: CASSLDGRASMNTEAFF
v_call: TRBV6-1; clone_size: NA; d_call: NA; j_call: TRBJ2-2; cdr3_nt: TGTGCCAGCAGTGACAGGAACCGCTGGGAGCTGTTTTTT; cdr3_aa: CASSDRNRWELFF
v_call: TRBV5-5; clone_size: few; d_call: TRBD2; j_call: TRBJ2-2; cdr3_nt: TGTGCCAGCGTTCTAGCGGGTAACACCGGGGAGCTGTTTTTT; cdr3_aa: CASVLAGNTGELFF
v_call: TRBV6-2/TRBV6-3; clone_size: NA; d_call: NA; j_call: TRBJ2-3; cdr3_nt: TGTGCCAGCAGTTACAGGTCTTCTAGCGCCAGCACAGATACGCAGTATTTT; cdr3_aa: CASSYRSSSASTDTQYF
v_call: TRBV29-1; clone_size: NA; d_call: NA; j_call: TRBJ2-7; cdr3_nt: TGCAGCGTTGACTCAGGGGACTCGACCTACGAGCAGTACTTC; cdr3_aa: CSVDSGDSTYEQYF
v_call: TRBV9; clone_size: many; d_call: TRBD2; j_call: TRBJ2-1; cdr3_nt: TGTGCCAGCAGCGTAGGTACCCGACTAGCGGGAGTTCCCTCCTACAATGAGCAGTTCTTC; cdr3_aa: CASSVGTRLAGVPSYNEQFF
v_call: TRBV24-1; clone_size: NA; d_call: NA; j_call: TRBJ2-3; cdr3_nt: TGTGCCACCAGTGATTTGACGACAGGTTATACGCGGTATTTT; cdr3_aa: CATSDLTTGYTRYF
v_call: TRBV6-1; clone_size: NA; d_call: TRBD1; j_call: TRBJ1-2; cdr3_nt: TGTGCCAGCACTCCACAACAGGGGGTTATCGGGGGCTACACCTTC; cdr3_aa: CASTPQQGVIGGYTF
v_call: TRBV7-2; clone_size: NA; d_call: NA; j_call: TRBJ2-2; cdr3_nt: TGTGCCAGCAGCCCGCCCTGGGGCCACACCGGGGAGCTGTTTTTT; cdr3_aa: CASSPPWGHTGELFF
v_call: TRBV5-1; clone_size: NA; d_call: TRBD2; j_call: TRBJ2-3; cdr3_nt: TGCGCCAGCAGGCTCAGCGGGGGATCTAGCACAGATACGCAGTATTTT; cdr3_aa: CASRLSGGSSTDTQYF
v_call: TRBV27; clone_size: NA; d_call: TRBD1; j_call: TRBJ2-1; cdr3_nt: TGTGCCAGCAGTGCCAGGGGGCCCGGGGATGAGCAGTTCTTC; cdr3_aa: CASSARGPGDEQFF
v_call: TRBV12-3/TRBV12-4; clone_size: many; d_call: NA; j_call: TRBJ2-2; cdr3_nt: TGTGCCAGCAGGCTTCAGGACACCGGGGAGCTGTTTTTT; cdr3_aa: CASRLQDTGELFF
v_call: TRBV28; clone_size: many; d_call: NA; j_call: TRBJ2-2; cdr3_nt: TGTGCCAGCAGTTTAACACAGATTAGCGCGAACACCGGGGAGCTGTTTTTT; cdr3_aa: CASSLTQISANTGELFF
v_call: TRBV30; clone_size: few; d_call: NA; j_call: TRBJ2-5; cdr3_nt: TGTGCCTGGAGCGGGTCCACACGGCAAGAGACCCAGTACTTC; cdr3_aa: CAWSGSTRQETQYF
v_call: TRBV7-2; clone_size: many; d_call: NA; j_call: TRBJ2-3; cdr3_nt: TGTGCCAGCAGTTTGCCAGGGGGCACAGATACGCAGTATTTT; cdr3_aa: CASSLPGGTDTQYF
v_call: TRBV29-1; clone_size: many; d_call: NA; j_call: TRBJ2-1; cdr3_nt: TGCAGCGTTGAGGACAGAAGCCTGTACAATGAGCAGTTCTTC; cdr3_aa: CSVEDRSLYNEQFF
v_call: TRBV5-5; clone_size: NA; d_call: TRBD1; j_call: TRBJ1-1; cdr3_nt: TGTGCCAGCAGCTCCTTACAGGGGGATGTGCACACTGAAGCTTTCTTT; cdr3_aa: CASSSLQGDVHTEAFF
v_call: TRBV5-1; clone_size: NA; d_call: TRBD2; j_call: TRBJ2-5; cdr3_nt: TGCGCCAGCAGCCTCCGGACTAGCGTACAAGAGACCCAGTACTTC; cdr3_aa: CASSLRTSVQETQYF
v_call: TRBV4-3; clone_size: NA; d_call: TRBD2; j_call: TRBJ2-1; cdr3_nt: TGCGCCAGCAGCGCTCAGACGGGACTAGTCAATGAGCAGTTCTTC; cdr3_aa: CASSAQTGLVNEQFF
v_call: TRBV3-1; clone_size: many; d_call: NA; j_call: TRBJ1-1; cdr3_nt: TGTGCCAGCAGCCTCACGAGCGGGGGTAACACTGAAGCTTTCTTT; cdr3_aa: CASSLTSGGNTEAFF
v_call: TRBV4-3; clone_size: few; d_call: TRBD2; j_call: TRBJ2-2; cdr3_nt: TGCGCCAGCAGCCAAGGGTATCTAGCGGCTTACACCGGGGAGCTGTTTTTT; cdr3_aa: CASSQGYLAAYTGELFF
v_call: TRBV25-1; clone_size: many; d_call: NA; j_call: TRBJ2-4; cdr3_nt: TGTGCCAGCAGTGAAAATCGGAGACTAGAGGACAAAAACATTCAGTACTTC; cdr3_aa: CASSENRRLEDKNIQYF
v_call: TRBV5-1; clone_size: NA; d_call: NA; j_call: TRBJ1-2; cdr3_nt: TGCGCCAGCAGCGAACTACAGGGTACCTATGGCTACACCTTC; cdr3_aa: CASSELQGTYGYTF
v_call: TRBV12-3/TRBV12-4; clone_size: many; d_call: TRBD1; j_call: TRBJ1-5; cdr3_nt: TGTGCCAGCAGGGCCGGGACAGGCGGATTTTATAGCAATCAGCCCCAGCATTTT; cdr3_aa: CASRAGTGGFYSNQPQHF
v_call: TRBV6-5; clone_size: NA; d_call: NA; j_call: TRBJ2-5; cdr3_nt: TGTGCCAGCAGTAACTCTAGGGGGGGAGAGACCCAGTACTTC; cdr3_aa: CASSNSRGGETQYF
v_call: TRBV9; clone_size: NA; d_call: NA; j_call: TRBJ2-1; cdr3_nt: TGTGCCAGCAGCGTAGAGATCAACCCTTACAATGAGCAGTTCTTC; cdr3_aa: CASSVEINPYNEQFF
v_call: TRBV3-1; clone_size: many; d_call: NA; j_call: TRBJ2-2; cdr3_nt: TGTGCCAGCAGCCCGGCCTGGGGCACCGGGGAGCTGTTTTTT; cdr3_aa: CASSPAWGTGELFF
v_call: TRBV29-1; clone_size: NA; d_call: TRBD1; j_call: TRBJ2-5; cdr3_nt: TGCAGCGTCAGGGGGCGATTGGGAGAGACCCAGTACTTC; cdr3_aa: CSVRGRLGETQYF
v_call: TRBV21-1; clone_size: NA; d_call: NA; j_call: TRBJ1-5; cdr3_nt: TGTGCCAGCAAGGGGACAGGGAAAGATCAGCCCCAGCATTTT; cdr3_aa: CASKGTGKDQPQHF
v_call: TRBV10-3; clone_size: NA; d_call: NA; j_call: TRBJ1-1; cdr3_nt: TGTGCCATCAGTGTCGGGGCGGTGAACACTGAAGCTTTCTTT; cdr3_aa: CAISVGAVNTEAFF
v_call: TRBV20-1; clone_size: few; d_call: NA; j_call: TRBJ1-5; cdr3_nt: TGCAGTGCTAGACCGTGGGGCGGGGGCAATCAGCCCCAGCATTTT; cdr3_aa: CSARPWGGGNQPQHF
v_call: TRBV12-3/TRBV12-4; clone_size: few; d_call: NA; j_call: TRBJ1-3; cdr3_nt: TGTGCCAGCAGTACTCCGGGACGGCAGCTCTCTGGAAACACCATATATTTT; cdr3_aa: CASSTPGRQLSGNTIYF
v_call: TRBV9; clone_size: many; d_call: TRBD2; j_call: TRBJ2-5; cdr3_nt: TGTGCCAGCAGCCCAAGACTAGCGGGAGGGTTAGAGACCCAGTACTTC; cdr3_aa: CASSPRLAGGLETQYF
v_call: TRBV20-1; clone_size: few; d_call: TRBD2; j_call: TRBJ2-1; cdr3_nt: TGCAGTGCTAGAGATGTTAGGCTAGCGGATTACAATGAGCAGTTCTTC; cdr3_aa: CSARDVRLADYNEQFF
v_call: TRBV20-1; clone_size: many; d_call: NA; j_call: TRBJ1-2; cdr3_nt: TGCAGTGCCGCCCTAGGGGGTTGGGACTATGGCTACACCTTC; cdr3_aa: CSAALGGWDYGYTF
v_call: TRBV20-1; clone_size: few; d_call: TRBD2; j_call: TRBJ2-2; cdr3_nt: TGCAGTGCCCGAGGACTAGCGGGAGGGTATACCGGGGAGCTGTTTTTT; cdr3_aa: CSARGLAGGYTGELFF
v_call: TRBV20-1; clone_size: many; d_call: TRBD1; j_call: TRBJ1-1; cdr3_nt: TGCAGTGCTAGAGGAGGGACAGTGAACACTGAAGCTTTCTTT; cdr3_aa: CSARGGTVNTEAFF
v_call: TRBV14; clone_size: few; d_call: NA; j_call: TRBJ2-5; cdr3_nt: TGTGCCAGCAGCCAACAGAAGCAGGGGGAGGAGGCCCAGTACTTC; cdr3_aa: CASSQQKQGEEAQYF
v_call: TRBV4-2; clone_size: many; d_call: NA; j_call: TRBJ2-1; cdr3_nt: TGTGCCAGCAGCCAAGATCAGGCTAGCAATGAGCAGTTCTTC; cdr3_aa: CASSQDQASNEQFF
v_call: TRBV20-1; clone_size: few; d_call: NA; j_call: TRBJ2-5; cdr3_nt: TGCAGTGCCGAGTACCGGGACCGAACGGAAGAGACCCAGTACTTC; cdr3_aa: CSAEYRDRTEETQYF
v_call: TRBV4-1; clone_size: NA; d_call: NA; j_call: TRBJ1-6; cdr3_nt: TGCGCCAGCAGCCGGGGACTTACGCCCTCCTATAATTCACCCCTCCACTTT; cdr3_aa: CASSRGLTPSYNSPLHF
v_call: TRBV20-1; clone_size: few; d_call: NA; j_call: TRBJ2-2; cdr3_nt: TGCAGTGCTAGAGCCCCGGGTGGGCACACCGGGGAGCTGTTTTTT; cdr3_aa: CSARAPGGHTGELFF
v_call: TRBV29-1; clone_size: NA; d_call: NA; j_call: TRBJ2-7; cdr3_nt: TGCAGCGTTGTGGGAGACTCCTACGAGCAGTACTTC; cdr3_aa: CSVVGDSYEQYF
v_call: TRBV9; clone_size: NA; d_call: TRBD1; j_call: TRBJ2-5; cdr3_nt: TGTGCCAGCAGCGAGAGGGTTAACAGGGGGAAGGAGACCCAGTACTTC; cdr3_aa: CASSERVNRGKETQYF
v_call: TRBV19; clone_size: many; d_call: TRBD2; j_call: TRBJ2-7; cdr3_nt: TGTGCCAGTAGTATAGATAACGGGGGGGCCTACGAGCAGTACTTC; cdr3_aa: CASSIDNGGAYEQYF